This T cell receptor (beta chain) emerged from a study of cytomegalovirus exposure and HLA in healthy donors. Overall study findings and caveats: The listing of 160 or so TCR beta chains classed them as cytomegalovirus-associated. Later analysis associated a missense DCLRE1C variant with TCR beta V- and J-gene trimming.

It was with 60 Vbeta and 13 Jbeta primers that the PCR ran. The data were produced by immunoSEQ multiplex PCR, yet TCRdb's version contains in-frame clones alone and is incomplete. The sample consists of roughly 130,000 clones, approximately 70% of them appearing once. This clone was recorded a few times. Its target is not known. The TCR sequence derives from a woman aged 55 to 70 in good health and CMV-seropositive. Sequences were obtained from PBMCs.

In DNA, the CDR3 is TGTGCCAGCAGTGCACGGGGACAGGGATCTTCCTACGAGCAGTACTTC. It codes for CASSARGQGSSYEQYF. The chain recombines TRBV27 with TRBJ2-7; 9 bases fit TRBD1. V shed 5 bases, J shed 1 base, and the junction held 9 bases outside the gene matches. This CDR3 contains 16 residues. Germline V lookup: CDR1 MNHEY, CDR2 SMNVEV (reference sequence).